Listed here are 8 T cell receptor beta chains from one sample, sequenced in a study of molecular identifiers for immune sequencing clone quantification. TCRdb re-analysed the PCR reads in MiXCR, keeping a single row per CDR3 protein. The profile shows about half a million distinct CDR3 sequences, 20% to 25% of them singletons. Input material: naive CD8+ T cells from blood, with Jurkat cell RNA spiked in. Indicated subset: FACS-sorted CD8+CD4-CCR7+CD45RA+ naive T cells. Source of these receptors: a human donor in good health. Some libraries in this study had Jurkat cell RNA spiked in.

Details on this clonotype: Being one base from a much bigger clone, this may be a read error. This chain joins TRBV27 and TRBJ1-1; D may be TRBD1 (6 bases). Trimming took 4 bases from V and 4 from J, leaving 13 bases between them. This CDR3 comprises 14 residues. Germline-derived CDR1 and CDR2 are MNHEY and SMNVEV (reference sequence). The chain's CDR3 is CASSYDGGLTEAFF. The CDR3, as DNA: TGTGCCAGCAGTTACGACGGGGGGCTCACTGAAGCTTTCTTT.

The sample holds a few counts of this clonotype. The gene calls are TRBV28 and TRBJ2-1; 8 bases are shared with TRBD1. The CDR3 is 16 amino acids. Germline loops: CDR1 MDHEN, CDR2 SYDVKM. Unmatched junction bases numbered 6, after V lost 2 bases and J lost 3 bases. The CDR3 here is CASSLQGAGIYNEQFF. CDR3 DNA: TGTGCCAGCAGTTTACAGGGGGCCGGAATCTACAATGAGCAGTTCTTC.

V gene TRBV6-2 or TRBV6-3 combines with J gene TRBJ2-7; no clear D. CDR1 MNHEY and CDR2 SVGEGT come from the germline V gene. V was cut by 2 bases and J by 3 bases, with 11 bases left in between. This CDR3 comprises 14 residues. The CDR3 spells CASSYGNTHYEQYF. In nucleotides, the CDR3 is TGTGCCAGCAGTTACGGGAACACTCACTACGAGCAGTACTTC.

Worth noting for this clonotype: The CDR3 does not close with the conserved phenylalanine or tryptophan, likely indicating a read error. The rearrangement links TRBV19 to TRBJ2-7; 8 bases line up with TRBD1. Germline assignment: CDR1 LNHDA and CDR2 SQIVND (reference sequence). The length of the CDR3 is 14 residues. The junction had 6 bases not matched to a gene; V was cut back by 6 bases and J by 2 bases. The CDR3 DNA is TGTGCCAGTAGCAAGGACAGGGACACCTACGAGCAGTACATC. Its protein is CASSKDRDTYEQYI.

This clonotype was recorded many times. The J gene is TRBJ2-5, the V gene TRBV6-5, with 8 nucleotides matching TRBD2. Germline lookup yields CDR1 MNHEY and CDR2 SVGAGI. The CDR3 spans 15 residues. With V trimmed by 1 base and J by 5 bases, 6 bases remained unmatched. CDR3 loop: CASSYYRTSSETQYF. The CDR3 region has the DNA TGTGCCAGCAGTTACTACCGGACTAGCAGTGAGACCCAGTACTTC.

The rearrangement links TRBV7-9 to TRBJ2-5, with D possibly being TRBD2 (6 bases). Trimming shortened V by 2 bases and J by 1 base, and 14 bases separated the two germline ends. This CDR3 contains 16 residues. Per the germline V gene, CDR1 is SEHNR and CDR2 is FQNEAQ (reference sequence). This chain's CDR3 is CASSLLGGVIQETQYF. The CDR3 region has the DNA TGTGCCAGCAGCTTATTAGGCGGGGTTATCCAAGAGACCCAGTACTTC.

This clonotype was found a few times. This rearrangement joins TRBV7-2 to TRBJ2-5; 7 bases agree with TRBD2. The germline V gene encodes CDR1 SGHTA and CDR2 FQGNSA. This CDR3 region has 14 residues. V was pared by 4 bases and J by 3 bases, with 5 bases of the junction left unmatched. CDR3 in DNA: TGTGCCAGCAGCTCGGGACTACACGAAGAGACCCAGTACTTC. It codes for CASSSGLHEETQYF.

This sequence joins TRBV7-9 and TRBJ2-5; D possibly uses TRBD1 or TRBD2 (5 bases each). V shed 3 bases and J shed 4 bases, with 12 bases lying between them. The CDR3 has 14 amino acids. Germline V gene lookup returns CDR1 SEHNR and CDR2 FQNEAQ (reference sequence). Here the CDR3 reads CASSFGRGVETQYF. DNA of the CDR3: TGTGCCAGCAGCTTCGGTCGAGGGGTAGAGACCCAGTACTTC.